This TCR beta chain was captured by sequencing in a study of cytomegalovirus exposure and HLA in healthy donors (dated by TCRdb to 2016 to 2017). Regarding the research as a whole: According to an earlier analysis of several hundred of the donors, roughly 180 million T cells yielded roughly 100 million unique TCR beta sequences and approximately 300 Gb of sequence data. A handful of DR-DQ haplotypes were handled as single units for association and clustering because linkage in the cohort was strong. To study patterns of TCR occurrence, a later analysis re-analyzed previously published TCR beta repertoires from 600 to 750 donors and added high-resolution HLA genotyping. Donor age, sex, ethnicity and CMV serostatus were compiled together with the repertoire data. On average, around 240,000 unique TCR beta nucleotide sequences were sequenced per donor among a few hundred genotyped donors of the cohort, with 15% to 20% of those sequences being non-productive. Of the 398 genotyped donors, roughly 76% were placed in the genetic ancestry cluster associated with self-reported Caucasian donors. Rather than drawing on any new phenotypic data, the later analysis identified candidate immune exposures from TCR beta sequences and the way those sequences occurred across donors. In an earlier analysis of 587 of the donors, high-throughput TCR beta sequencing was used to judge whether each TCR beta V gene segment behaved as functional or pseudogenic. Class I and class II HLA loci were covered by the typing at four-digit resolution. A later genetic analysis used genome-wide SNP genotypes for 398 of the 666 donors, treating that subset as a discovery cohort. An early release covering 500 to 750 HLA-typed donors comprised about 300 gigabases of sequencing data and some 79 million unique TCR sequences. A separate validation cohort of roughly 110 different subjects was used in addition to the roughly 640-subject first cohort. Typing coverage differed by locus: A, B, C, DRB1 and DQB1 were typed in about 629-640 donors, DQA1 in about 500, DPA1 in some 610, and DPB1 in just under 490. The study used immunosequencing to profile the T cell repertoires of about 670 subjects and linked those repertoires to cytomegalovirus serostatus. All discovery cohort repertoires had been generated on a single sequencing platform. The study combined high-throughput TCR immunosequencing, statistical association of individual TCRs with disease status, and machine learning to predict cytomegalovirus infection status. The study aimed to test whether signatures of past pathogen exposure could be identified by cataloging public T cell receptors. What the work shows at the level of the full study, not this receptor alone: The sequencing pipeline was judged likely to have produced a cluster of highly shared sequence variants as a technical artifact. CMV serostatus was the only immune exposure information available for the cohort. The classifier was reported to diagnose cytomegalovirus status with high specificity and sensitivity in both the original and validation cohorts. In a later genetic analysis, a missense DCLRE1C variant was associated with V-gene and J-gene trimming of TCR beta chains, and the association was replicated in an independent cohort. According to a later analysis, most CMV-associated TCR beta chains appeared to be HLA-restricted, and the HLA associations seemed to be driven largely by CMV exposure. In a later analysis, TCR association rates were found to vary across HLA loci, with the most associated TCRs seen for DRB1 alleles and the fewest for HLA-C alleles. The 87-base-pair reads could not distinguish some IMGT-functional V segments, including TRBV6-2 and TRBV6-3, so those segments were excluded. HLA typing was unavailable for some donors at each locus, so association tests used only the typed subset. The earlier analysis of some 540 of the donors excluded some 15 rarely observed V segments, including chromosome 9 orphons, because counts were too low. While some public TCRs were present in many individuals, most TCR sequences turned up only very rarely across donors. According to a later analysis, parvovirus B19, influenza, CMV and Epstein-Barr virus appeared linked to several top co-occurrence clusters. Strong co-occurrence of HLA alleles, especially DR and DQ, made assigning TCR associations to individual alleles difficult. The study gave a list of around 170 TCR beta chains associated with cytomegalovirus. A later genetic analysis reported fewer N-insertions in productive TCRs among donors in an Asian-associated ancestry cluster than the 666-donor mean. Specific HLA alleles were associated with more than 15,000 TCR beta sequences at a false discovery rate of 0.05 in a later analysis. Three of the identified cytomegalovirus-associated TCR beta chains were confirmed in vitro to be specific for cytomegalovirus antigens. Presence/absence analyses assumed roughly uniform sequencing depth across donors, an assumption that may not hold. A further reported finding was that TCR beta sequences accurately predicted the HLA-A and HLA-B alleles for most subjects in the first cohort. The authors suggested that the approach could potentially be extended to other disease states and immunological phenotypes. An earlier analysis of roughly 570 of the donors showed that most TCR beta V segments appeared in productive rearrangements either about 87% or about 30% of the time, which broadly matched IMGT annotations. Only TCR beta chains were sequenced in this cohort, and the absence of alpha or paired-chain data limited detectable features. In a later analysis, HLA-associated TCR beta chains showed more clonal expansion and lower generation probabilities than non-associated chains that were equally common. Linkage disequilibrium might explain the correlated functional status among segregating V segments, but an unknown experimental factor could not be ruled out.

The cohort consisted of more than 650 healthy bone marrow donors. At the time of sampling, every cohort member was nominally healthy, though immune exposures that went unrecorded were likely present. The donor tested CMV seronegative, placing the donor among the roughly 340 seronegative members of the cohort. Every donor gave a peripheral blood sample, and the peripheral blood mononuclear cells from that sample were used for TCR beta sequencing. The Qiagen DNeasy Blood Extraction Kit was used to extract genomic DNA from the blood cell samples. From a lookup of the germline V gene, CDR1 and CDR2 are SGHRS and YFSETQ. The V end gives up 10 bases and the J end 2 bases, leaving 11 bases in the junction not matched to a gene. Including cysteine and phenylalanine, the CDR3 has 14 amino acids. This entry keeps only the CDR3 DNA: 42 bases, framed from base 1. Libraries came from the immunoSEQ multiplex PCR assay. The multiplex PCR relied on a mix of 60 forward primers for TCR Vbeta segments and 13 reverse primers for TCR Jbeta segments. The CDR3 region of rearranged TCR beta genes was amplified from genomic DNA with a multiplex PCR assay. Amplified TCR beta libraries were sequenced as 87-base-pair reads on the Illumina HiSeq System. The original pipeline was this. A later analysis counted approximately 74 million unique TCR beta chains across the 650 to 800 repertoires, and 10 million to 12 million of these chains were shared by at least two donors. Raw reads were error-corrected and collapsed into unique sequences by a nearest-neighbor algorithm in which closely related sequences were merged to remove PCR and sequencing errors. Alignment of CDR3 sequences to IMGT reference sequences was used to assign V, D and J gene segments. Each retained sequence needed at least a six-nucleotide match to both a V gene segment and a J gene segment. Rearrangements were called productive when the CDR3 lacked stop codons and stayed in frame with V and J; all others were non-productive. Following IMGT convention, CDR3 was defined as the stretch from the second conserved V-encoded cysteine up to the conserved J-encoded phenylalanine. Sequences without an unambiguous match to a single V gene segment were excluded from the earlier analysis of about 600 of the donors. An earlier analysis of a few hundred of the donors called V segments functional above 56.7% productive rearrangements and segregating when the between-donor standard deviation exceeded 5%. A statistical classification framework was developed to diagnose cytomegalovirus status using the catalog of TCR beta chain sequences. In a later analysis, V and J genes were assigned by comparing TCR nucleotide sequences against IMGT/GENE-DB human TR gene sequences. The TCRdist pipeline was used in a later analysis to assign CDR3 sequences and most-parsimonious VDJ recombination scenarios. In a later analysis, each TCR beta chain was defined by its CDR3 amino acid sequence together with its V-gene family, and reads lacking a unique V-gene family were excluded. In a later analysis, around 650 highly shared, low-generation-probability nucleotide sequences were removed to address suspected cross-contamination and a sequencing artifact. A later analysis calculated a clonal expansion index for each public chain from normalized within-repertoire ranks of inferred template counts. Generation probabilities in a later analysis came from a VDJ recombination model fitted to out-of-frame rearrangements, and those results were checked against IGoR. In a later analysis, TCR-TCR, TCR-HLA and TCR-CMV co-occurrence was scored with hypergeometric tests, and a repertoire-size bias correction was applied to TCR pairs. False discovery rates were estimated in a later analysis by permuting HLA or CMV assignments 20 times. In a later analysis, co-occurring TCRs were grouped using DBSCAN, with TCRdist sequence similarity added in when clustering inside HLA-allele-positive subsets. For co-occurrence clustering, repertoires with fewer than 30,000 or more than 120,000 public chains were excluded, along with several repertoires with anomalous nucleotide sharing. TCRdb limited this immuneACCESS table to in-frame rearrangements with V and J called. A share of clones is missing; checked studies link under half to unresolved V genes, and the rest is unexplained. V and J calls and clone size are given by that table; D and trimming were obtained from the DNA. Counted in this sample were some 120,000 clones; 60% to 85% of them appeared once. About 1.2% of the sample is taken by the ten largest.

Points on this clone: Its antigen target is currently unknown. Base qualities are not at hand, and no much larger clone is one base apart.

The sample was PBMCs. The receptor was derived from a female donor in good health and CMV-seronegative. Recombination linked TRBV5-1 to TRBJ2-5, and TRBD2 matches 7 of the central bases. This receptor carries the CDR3 CASQRGGGQETQYF. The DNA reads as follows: TGCGCCTCCCAACGGGGCGGGGGACAAGAGACCCAGTACTTC.